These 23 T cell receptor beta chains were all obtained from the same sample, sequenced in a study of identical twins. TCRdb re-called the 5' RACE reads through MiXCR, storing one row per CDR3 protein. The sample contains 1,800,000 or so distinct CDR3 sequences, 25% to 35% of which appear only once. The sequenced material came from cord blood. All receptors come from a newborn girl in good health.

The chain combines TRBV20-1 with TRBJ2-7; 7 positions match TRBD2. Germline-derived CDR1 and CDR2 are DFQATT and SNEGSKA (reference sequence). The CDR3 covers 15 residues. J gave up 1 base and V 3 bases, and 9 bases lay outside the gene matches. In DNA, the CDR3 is TGCAGTGCTAGTGTCGGAGCGGGAAGGTCCTACGAGCAGTACTTC. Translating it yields CSASVGAGRSYEQYF.

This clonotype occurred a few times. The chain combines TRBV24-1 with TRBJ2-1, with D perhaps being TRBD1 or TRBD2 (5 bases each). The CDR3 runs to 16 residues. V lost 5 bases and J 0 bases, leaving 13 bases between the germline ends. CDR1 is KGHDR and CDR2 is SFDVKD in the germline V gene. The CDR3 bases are TGTGCCACCAGTGGGGGGACGGAGAGCTCCTACAATGAGCAGTTCTTC. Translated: CATSGGTESSYNEQFF.

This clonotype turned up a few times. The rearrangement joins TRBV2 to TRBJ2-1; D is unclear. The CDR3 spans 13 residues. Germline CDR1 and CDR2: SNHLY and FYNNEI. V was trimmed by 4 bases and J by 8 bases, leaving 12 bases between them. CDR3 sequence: CASSAQGSDEQFF. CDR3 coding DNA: TGTGCCAGCAGTGCGCAAGGCTCCGATGAGCAGTTCTTC.

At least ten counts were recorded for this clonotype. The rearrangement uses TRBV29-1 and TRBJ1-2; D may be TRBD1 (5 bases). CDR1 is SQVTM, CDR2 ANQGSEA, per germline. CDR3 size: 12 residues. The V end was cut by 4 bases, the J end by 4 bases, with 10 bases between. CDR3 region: CSVGDGFYGYTF. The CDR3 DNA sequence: TGCAGCGTTGGGGACGGATTCTATGGCTACACCTTC.

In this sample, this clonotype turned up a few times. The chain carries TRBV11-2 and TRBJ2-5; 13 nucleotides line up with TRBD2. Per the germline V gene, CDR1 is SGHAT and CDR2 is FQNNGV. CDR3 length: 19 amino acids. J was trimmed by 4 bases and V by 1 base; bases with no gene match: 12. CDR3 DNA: TGTGCCAGCAGCTTAGTCCTACTAGCGGGGGGGCATTATCCAGAGACCCAGTACTTC. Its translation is CASSLVLLAGGHYPETQYF.

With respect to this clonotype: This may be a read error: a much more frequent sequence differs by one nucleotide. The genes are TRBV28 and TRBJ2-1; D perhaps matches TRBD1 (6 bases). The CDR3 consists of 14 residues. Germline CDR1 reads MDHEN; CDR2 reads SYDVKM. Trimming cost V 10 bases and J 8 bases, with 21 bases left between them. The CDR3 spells CATLRQVPSDEQFF. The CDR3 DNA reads TGTGCCACCCTCCGACAGGTACCTTCCGATGAGCAGTTCTTC.

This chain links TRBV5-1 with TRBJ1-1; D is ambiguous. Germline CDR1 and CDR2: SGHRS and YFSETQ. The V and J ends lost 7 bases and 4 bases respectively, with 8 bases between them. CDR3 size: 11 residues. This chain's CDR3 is CASQAGTEAFF. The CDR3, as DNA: TGCGCCAGCCAGGCGGGCACTGAAGCTTTCTTT.

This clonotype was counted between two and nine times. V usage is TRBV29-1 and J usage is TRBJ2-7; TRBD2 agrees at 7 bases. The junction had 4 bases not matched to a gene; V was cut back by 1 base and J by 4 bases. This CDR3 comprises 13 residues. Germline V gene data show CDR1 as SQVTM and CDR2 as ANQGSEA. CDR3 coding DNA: TGCAGCGTTGAAGGGAGGGAGGGGTACGAGCAGTACTTC. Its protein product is CSVEGREGYEQYF.

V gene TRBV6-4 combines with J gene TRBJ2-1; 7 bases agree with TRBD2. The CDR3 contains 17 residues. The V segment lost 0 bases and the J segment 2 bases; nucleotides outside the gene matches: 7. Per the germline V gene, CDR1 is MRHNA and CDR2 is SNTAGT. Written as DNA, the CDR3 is TGTGCCAGCAGTGACTCGAAGGGCGGGGGACCCTACAATGAGCAGTTCTTC. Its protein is CASSDSKGGGPYNEQFF.

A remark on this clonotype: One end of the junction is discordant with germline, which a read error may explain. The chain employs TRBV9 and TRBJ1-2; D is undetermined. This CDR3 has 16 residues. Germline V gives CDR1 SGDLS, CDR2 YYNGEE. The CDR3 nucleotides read TGTGCCGGCAGCGTAGTTACCCCCACGTGGGATTATGGCTACACCTTC. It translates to CAGSVVTPTWDYGYTF.

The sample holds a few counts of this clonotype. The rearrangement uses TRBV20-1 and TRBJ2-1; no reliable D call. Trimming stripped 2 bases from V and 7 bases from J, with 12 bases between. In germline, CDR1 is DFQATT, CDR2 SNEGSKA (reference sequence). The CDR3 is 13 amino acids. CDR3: CSARLVMGNEQFF. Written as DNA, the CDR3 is TGCAGTGCTAGACTAGTGATGGGAAATGAGCAGTTCTTC.

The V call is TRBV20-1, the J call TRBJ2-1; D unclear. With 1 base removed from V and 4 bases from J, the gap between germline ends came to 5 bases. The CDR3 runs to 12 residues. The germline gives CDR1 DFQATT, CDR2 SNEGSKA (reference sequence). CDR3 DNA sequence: TGCAGTGCTAGAGTCCAATACAATGAGCAGTTCTTC. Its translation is CSARVQYNEQFF.

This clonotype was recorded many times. This chain's CDR3 is CASSLEAGVIYEQYF. CDR3 in DNA: TGCGCCAGCAGCTTGGAGGCGGGAGTAATCTACGAGCAGTACTTC. The chain is built from TRBV5-1 and TRBJ2-7; 7 bases fit TRBD2. The germline V gene has CDR1 SGHRS and CDR2 YFSETQ. This CDR3 has 15 residues. After removal of 0 bases from V and 3 bases from J, the junction contained 6 bases not matched to a gene.

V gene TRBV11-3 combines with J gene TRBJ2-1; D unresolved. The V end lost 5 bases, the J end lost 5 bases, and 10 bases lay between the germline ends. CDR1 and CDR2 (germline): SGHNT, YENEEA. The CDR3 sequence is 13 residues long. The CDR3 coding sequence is TGTGCCAGCAGCGAAGTTTCGCACAATGAGCAGTTCTTC. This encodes CASSEVSHNEQFF.

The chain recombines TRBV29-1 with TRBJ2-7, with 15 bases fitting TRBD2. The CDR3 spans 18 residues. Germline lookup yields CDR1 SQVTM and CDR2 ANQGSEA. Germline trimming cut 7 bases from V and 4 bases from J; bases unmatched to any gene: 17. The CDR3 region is CSAARTSGRAKVPYEQYF. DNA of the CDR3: TGCAGCGCCGCCCGGACTAGCGGGAGGGCGAAGGTACCTTACGAGCAGTACTTC.

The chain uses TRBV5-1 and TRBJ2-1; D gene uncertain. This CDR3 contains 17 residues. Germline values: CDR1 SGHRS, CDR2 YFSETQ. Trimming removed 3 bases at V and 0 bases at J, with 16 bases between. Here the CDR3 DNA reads TGCGCCAGCAGCTGGGGATTTTCCATGAACTCCTACAATGAGCAGTTCTTC. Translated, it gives CASSWGFSMNSYNEQFF. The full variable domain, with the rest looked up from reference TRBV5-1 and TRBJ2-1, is KAGVTQTPRYLIKTRGQQVTLSCSPISGHRSVSWYQQTPGQGLQFLFEYFSETQRNKGNFPGRFSGRQFSNSRSEMNVSTLELGDSALYLCASSWGFSMNSYNEQFFGPGTRLTVL.

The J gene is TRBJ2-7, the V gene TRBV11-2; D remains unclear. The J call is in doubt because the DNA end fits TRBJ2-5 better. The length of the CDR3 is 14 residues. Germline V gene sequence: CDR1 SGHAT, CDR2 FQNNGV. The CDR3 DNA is TGTGCCAGCAGCTCGCTGAGGACCCAAGAGACCCAGTACTTC. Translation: CASSSLRTQETQYF.

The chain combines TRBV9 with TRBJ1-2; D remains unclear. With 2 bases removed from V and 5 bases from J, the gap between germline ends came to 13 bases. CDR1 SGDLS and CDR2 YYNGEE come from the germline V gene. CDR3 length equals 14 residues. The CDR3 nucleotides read TGTGCCAGCAGCGTCTGGTCGACTCCATATGGCTACACCTTC. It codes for CASSVWSTPYGYTF.

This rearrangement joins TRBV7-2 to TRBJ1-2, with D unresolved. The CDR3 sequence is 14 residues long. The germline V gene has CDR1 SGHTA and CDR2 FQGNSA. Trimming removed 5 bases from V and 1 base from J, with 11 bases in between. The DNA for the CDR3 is TGTGCCAGCAGCCCCTCGGCTAATAACTATGGCTACACCTTC. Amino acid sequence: CASSPSANNYGYTF.

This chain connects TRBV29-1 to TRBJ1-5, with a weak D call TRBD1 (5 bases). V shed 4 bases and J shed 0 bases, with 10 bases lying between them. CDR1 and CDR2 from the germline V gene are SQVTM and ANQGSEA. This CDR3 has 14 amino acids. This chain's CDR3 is CSVALGGSNQPQHF. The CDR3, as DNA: TGCAGCGTTGCCCTGGGGGGTAGCAATCAGCCCCAGCATTTT.

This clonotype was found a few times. CDR3 sequence (DNA): TGCAGTGCTAGAGACCCGGGAGAGTGGGATACGCAGTATTTT. Translating it yields CSARDPGEWDTQYF. The genes are TRBV20-1 and TRBJ2-3; a possible D gene is TRBD2 (6 bases). CDR3 size: 14 residues. CDR1 is DFQATT and CDR2 is SNEGSKA in the germline V gene (reference sequence). V was trimmed by 0 bases and J by 6 bases, leaving 13 bases between them.

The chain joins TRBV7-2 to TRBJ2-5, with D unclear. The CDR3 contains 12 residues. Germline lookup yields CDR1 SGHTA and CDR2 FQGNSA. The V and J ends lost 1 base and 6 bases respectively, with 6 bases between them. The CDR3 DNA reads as TGTGCCAGCAGCTTAGTTAGGAAGACCCAGTACTTC. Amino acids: CASSLVRKTQYF.

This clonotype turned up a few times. The CDR3: CASSLGPPGNYGYTF. CDR3 in DNA: TGTGCCAGCAGTTTAGGGCCACCGGGAAACTATGGCTACACCTTC. This chain links TRBV12-3 or TRBV12-4 with TRBJ1-2; D ambiguous. This CDR3 spans 15 amino acids. With 1 base removed from V and 2 bases from J, the gap between germline ends came to 11 bases.